This T cell receptor (beta chain) was recorded in a study of fetal regulatory T cell absence and autoimmunity. V trimming: 4 bases; J trimming: 11 bases; junction bases outside the gene matches: 3. The CDR3 is 13 residues long. Germline assignment: CDR1 SGHRS and CDR2 YFSETQ. Repertoires were generated with immunoSEQ multiplex PCR, while TCRdb's copy carries only in-frame clones and drops some. The sample yields more than 85,000 clones, more than 70% seen once. The rearrangement joins TRBV5-1 to TRBJ2-1; 13 nucleotides agree with TRBD2. Material for sequencing was pancreas tissue. The sequence came from a male donor with IPEX syndrome. CDR3 sequence reads: CASSPGTSGKQFF. The CDR3 DNA sequence: TGCGCCAGCAGCCCAGGGACTAGCGGGAAGCAGTTCTTC.